Listed here are 13 T cell receptor beta chains from one sample, sequenced in a study of blood T cells in healthy people across ages. The second PCR ran about 6 to 11 cycles with a sample-barcoded 5' primer and J-beta primers. MiXCR, run by TCRdb on the 5' RACE reads, gives a single entry per CDR3 protein. The repertoire holds over a million distinct CDR3 sequences, with 35% to 55% as singletons. Sequencing used blood. Every receptor here comes from a woman between 55 and 75 years old in good health.

The CDR3 reads CASSLEQGAGYNEQFF. The DNA for the CDR3 is TGTGCCAGCAGCCTGGAACAGGGGGCCGGGTACAATGAGCAGTTCTTC. The V and J genes are TRBV7-8 and TRBJ2-1; 9 positions match TRBD1. This CDR3 is built from 16 residues. J was trimmed by 4 bases and V by 5 bases; bases with no gene match: 9. Germline CDR1 reads SGHVS; CDR2 reads FQNEAQ.

The rearrangement links TRBV25-1 to TRBJ2-7, with D uncertain. Per germline, CDR1 MGHDK and CDR2 SYGVNS. This CDR3 region has 14 residues. V lost 0 bases to trimming and J lost 1 base, with 7 bases between them. The CDR3 DNA reads as TGTGCCAGCAGTGAATATCGAGATTCCTACGAGCAGTACTTC. This encodes CASSEYRDSYEQYF.

The J gene is TRBJ2-3, the V gene TRBV6-4, with 7 nucleotides matching TRBD2. V lost 2 bases, J lost 2 bases, and 4 bases stayed unmatched. The CDR3 spans 15 residues. CDR1 is MRHNA and CDR2 is SNTAGT in the germline V gene. The CDR3 DNA sequence: TGTGCCAGCAGTGACGCGGCGGGAGACACAGATACGCAGTATTTT. Translation: CASSDAAGDTDTQYF.

The rearrangement uses TRBV24-1 and TRBJ2-1; D remains unclear. V was cut by 4 bases and J by 3 bases, with 15 bases left in between. Germline V gives CDR1 KGHDR, CDR2 SFDVKD. The CDR3 consists of 16 residues. The CDR3 DNA is TGTGCCACCAGTGACCCAGGCGGCGCCATCTACAATGAGCAGTTCTTC. This sequence encodes CATSDPGGAIYNEQFF.

In its sample, this clonotype was seen a few times. This chain links TRBV3-1 with TRBJ2-1; TRBD2 agrees at 8 bases. The ends lost 1 base at V and 0 bases at J; junction bases unmatched: 2. CDR3 size: 16 residues. Per germline, CDR1 LGHDT and CDR2 YNNKEL (reference sequence). CDR3 nucleotide sequence: TGTGCCAGCAGCCAAGCTAGCGGGCGCTCCTACAATGAGCAGTTCTTC. Translating gives CASSQASGRSYNEQFF.

This clonotype was counted a few times. The chain recombines TRBV29-1 with TRBJ2-3; D may be TRBD1 or TRBD2 (5 bases each). V was trimmed by 3 bases and J by 5 bases, leaving 12 bases between them. The germline gives CDR1 SQVTM, CDR2 ANQGSEA. This CDR3 region has 13 residues. The CDR3 region has the DNA TGCAGCGTTGATCTGGGGGTTGAAGATACGCAGTATTTT. Translating it yields CSVDLGVEDTQYF.

This clonotype has more than one count but fewer than ten. The V call is TRBV10-1, the J call TRBJ1-1; 8 bases align to TRBD1. Trimming took 6 bases from V and 3 from J; bases not matched to a gene: 6. Germline-derived CDR1 and CDR2 are WNHNN and SYGVQD (reference sequence). The CDR3 sequence is 14 residues long. The CDR3 nucleotides are TGCGCCAGCAGATCAGGGGGCACGGACACTGAAGCTTTCTTT. It yields the protein CASRSGGTDTEAFF.

This clonotype was picked up a small number of times. The J gene is TRBJ2-3, the V gene TRBV2; D unresolved. The ends were cut back, 6 bases at V and 6 bases at J, with 22 bases in the middle. The CDR3 is 16 amino acids. Germline CDR1 and CDR2: SNHLY and FYNNEI. The CDR3 sequence: CASRTPGRHHTDTQYF. Here the CDR3 DNA reads TGTGCCAGCAGGACCCCAGGCCGGCATCATACGGATACGCAGTATTTT. Based on the CDR3 plus reference TRBV2 and TRBJ2-3, the full variable domain is EPEVTQTPSHQVTQMGQEVILRCVPISNHLYFYWYRQILGQKVEFLVSFYNNEISEKSEIFDDQFSVERPDGSNFTLKIRSTKLEDSAMYFCASRTPGRHHTDTQYFGPGTRLTVL.

The chain employs TRBV5-1 and TRBJ1-2; D might be TRBD1 (5 bases). This CDR3 spans 15 amino acids. Looked up from germline, CDR1 is SGHRS and CDR2 is YFSETQ. Trimming shortened V by 2 bases and J by 4 bases, and 15 bases separated the two germline ends. The CDR3 sequence: CASSLADGGGYGYTF. The CDR3 DNA follows: TGCGCCAGCAGCTTAGCCGATGGGGGAGGCTATGGCTACACCTTC.

This chain connects TRBV29-1 to TRBJ2-1; the D is unclear. V lost 2 bases to trimming and J lost 5 bases, with 4 bases between them. Germline-derived CDR1 and CDR2 are SQVTM and ANQGSEA. This CDR3 has 11 amino acids. CDR3 loop: CSVERDNEQFF. The CDR3 nucleotides read TGCAGCGTTGAAAGGGACAATGAGCAGTTCTTC.

The chain recombines TRBV29-1 with TRBJ2-1; D gene uncertain. This CDR3 has 9 residues. V was trimmed by 1 base and J by 9 bases, leaving 1 base between them. The germline CDR1 and CDR2 sequences are SQVTM and ANQGSEA. The CDR3 DNA sequence: TGCAGCGTTGAAGTTGAGCAGTTCTTC. Protein product: CSVEVEQFF.

The chain carries TRBV6-6 and TRBJ1-5; 9 nucleotides agree with TRBD1. The CDR3 runs to 15 residues. Losses at the gene ends were 2 bases for V and 4 bases for J; bases not matched to a gene: 3. Germline CDR1 MNHNY, CDR2 SVGAGI (reference sequence). The CDR3 loop is CASSYLGTGNQPQHF. The DNA of the CDR3 is TGTGCCAGCAGTTACCTCGGGACAGGGAATCAGCCCCAGCATTTT.

This clonotype was recorded a few times. The V call is TRBV27, the J call TRBJ2-1; possible D gene TRBD2, 5 bases. Germline V lookup: CDR1 MNHEY, CDR2 SMNVEV (reference sequence). V shed 6 bases and J shed 2 bases, with 11 bases lying between them. The CDR3 loop spans 14 amino acids. The chain's CDR3 is CASSSDLTYNEQFF. CDR3 DNA sequence: TGTGCCAGCAGCTCGGACTTAACCTACAATGAGCAGTTCTTC.